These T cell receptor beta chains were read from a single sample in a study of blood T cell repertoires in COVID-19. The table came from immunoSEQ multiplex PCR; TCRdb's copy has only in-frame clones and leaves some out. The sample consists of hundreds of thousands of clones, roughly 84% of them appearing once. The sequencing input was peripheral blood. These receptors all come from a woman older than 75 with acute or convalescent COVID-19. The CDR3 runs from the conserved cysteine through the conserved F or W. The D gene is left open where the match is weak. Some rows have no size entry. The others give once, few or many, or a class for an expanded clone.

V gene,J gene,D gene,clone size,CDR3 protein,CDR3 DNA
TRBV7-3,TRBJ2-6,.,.,CASSLVGVGANVLTF,TGTGCCAGCAGCTTAGTAGGGGTTGGGGCCAACGTCCTGACTTTC
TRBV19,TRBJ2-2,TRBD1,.,CASSIDSAGGTGELFF,TGTGCCAGTAGTATAGATTCGGCAGGGGGCACCGGGGAGCTGTTTTTT
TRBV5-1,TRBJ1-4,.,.,CASSLRVSNEKLFF,TGCGCCAGCAGCTTGCGGGTCTCTAATGAAAAACTGTTTTTT
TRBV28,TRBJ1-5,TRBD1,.,CASSRQGSGNQPQHF,TGTGCCAGCAGTCGACAGGGATCGGGCAATCAGCCCCAGCATTTT
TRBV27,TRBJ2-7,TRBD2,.,CASSPRQRGTYEQYF,TGTGCCAGCAGTCCTCGCCAGCGGGGGACCTACGAGCAGTACTTC
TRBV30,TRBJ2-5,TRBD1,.,CASVRGQGFFGTQYF,TGTGCCTCGGTGCGGGGACAGGGATTTTTCGGGACCCAGTACTTC
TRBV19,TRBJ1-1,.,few,CASILDQTEAFF,TGTGCCAGTATTCTTGATCAGACTGAAGCTTTCTTT
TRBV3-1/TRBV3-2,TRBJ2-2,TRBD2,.,CASSQVAGGLSNTGELFF,TGTGCCAGCAGCCAAGTGGCGGGGGGGCTATCGAACACCGGGGAGCTGTTTTTT
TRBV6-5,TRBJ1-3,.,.,CASSYGLTSGNTIYF,TGTGCCAGCAGTTACGGTCTGACTAGTGGAAACACCATATATTTT
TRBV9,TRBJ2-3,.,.,CASSLGGPSTDTQYF,TGTGCCAGCAGCTTGGGGGGGCCTAGCACAGATACGCAGTATTTT